This passage covers 21 T cell receptor beta chains from one sample sequenced in a study of tumor-infiltrating lymphocytes in primary liver carcinoma. Total RNA amounting to roughly 450 ng was the source from which TCR beta cDNA was made with a constant-region primer. Each TCR beta library was derived from three nested multiplex PCR rounds that employed slightly modified ARM-PCR. Forward primers for TRBV1-TRBV30 and a C-beta reverse primer served the first two PCR rounds, at about 9 cycles each. TCRdb processed the multiplex PCR reads anew with MiXCR; each CDR3 protein has one entry. The sample records about 350,000 distinct CDR3 sequences, 65% being singletons. Germline DNA was extracted too, while blood RNA derived from unsorted whole blood. The specimen was peripheral blood. These receptors were obtained from a man aged 40-55 years with primary liver carcinoma and hepatitis B virus infection.

Comments on this clonotype: Its ends do not fully match the called genes, so a read error is possible. The chain has TRBV5-4 and TRBJ2-5, with D perhaps matching TRBD1 (6 bases). Germline CDR1 is SGHNT and CDR2 is YYREEE (reference sequence). The CDR3 totals 13 residues. CDR3 in amino acids: CAGSLDSKETQYF. In DNA form, the CDR3 reads TGTGCCGGCAGCTTGGACAGTAAAGAGACCCAGTACTTC.

As for this clonotype: A much larger clone sits a single nucleotide away, making a read error possible. The chain has TRBV6-1 and TRBJ1-5, with no clear D. Germline CDR1 MNHNS, CDR2 SASEGT. The CDR3 extends over 14 amino acids. Between the trimmed V and J ends, which lost 2 bases and 3 bases, there was a span of 8 bases. This CDR3 reads CASSEQYHNQPQHF. The CDR3 DNA is TGTGCCAGCAGTGAACAGTATCACAATCAGCCCCAGCATTTT.

V is TRBV4-3 and J is TRBJ2-7; D perhaps matches TRBD2 (6 bases). Trimming left V 7 bases short and J 2 bases short, with 21 bases between. The CDR3 has 16 amino acids. Per the germline V gene, CDR1 is LGHNA and CDR2 is YSLEER. CDR3 loop: CASTQGLGGLPYEQYF. The CDR3 DNA follows: TGCGCCAGCACCCAGGGATTGGGCGGACTACCCTACGAGCAGTACTTC.

This clonotype was counted between two and nine times. It may be a read error: a sequence one base away is much more abundant. The V gene is TRBV4-2, the J gene TRBJ2-1; D may match TRBD1 or TRBD2 (5 bases each). The CDR3 runs 14 residues. Looked up from germline, CDR1 is LGHNA and CDR2 is YNFKEQ. With 0 bases removed from V and 9 bases from J, the gap between germline ends came to 12 bases. For the CDR3, the DNA is TGTGCCAGCAGCCAAGAGGTGGGGACGGGTGAGCAGTTCTTC. It is translated as CASSQEVGTGEQFF.

As for this clonotype: This may be a read error: a much more frequent sequence differs by one nucleotide. The chain links TRBV6-2 or TRBV6-3 to TRBJ2-1, with D hard to call. CDR3 length: 12 residues. The V gene's germline CDR1 is MNHEY and CDR2 SVGEGT. CDR3: CTSSYSVGEQFF. DNA of the CDR3: TGTACCAGCAGTTACTCGGTTGGTGAGCAGTTCTTC.

The J gene is TRBJ1-5, the V gene TRBV28; TRBD1 agrees at 8 bases. Germline V gene lookup returns CDR1 MDHEN and CDR2 SYDVKM. CDR3 length: 16 residues. The junction had 9 bases not matched to a gene; V was cut back by 5 bases and J by 3 bases. CDR3 protein: CASSTLRGPPNQPQHF. The CDR3 DNA sequence: TGTGCCAGCAGTACTCTCAGGGGGCCTCCCAATCAGCCCCAGCATTTT. Supplemented by reference TRBV28 and TRBJ1-5, the full variable domain reads DVKVTQSSRYLVKRTGEKVFLECVQDMDHENMFWYRQDPGLGLRLIYFSYDVKMKEKGDIPEGYSVSREKKERFSLILESASTNQTSMYLCASSTLRGPPNQPQHFGDGTRLSIL.

This clonotype was seen ten or more times. The chain couples TRBV4-1 to TRBJ1-1, with D maybe TRBD1 (6 bases). The ends were cut back, 0 bases at V and 3 bases at J, with 14 bases in the middle. The germline gives CDR1 MGHRA, CDR2 YSYEKL. The CDR3 has 16 amino acids. This CDR3 reads CASSQDDQGLDTEAFF. The CDR3 DNA reads TGCGCCAGCAGCCAAGATGATCAGGGGTTGGACACTGAAGCTTTCTTT.

The chain has TRBV6-6 and TRBJ2-7; no clear D gene. CDR1 MNHNY and CDR2 SVGAGI come from the germline V gene (reference sequence). V dropped 0 bases and J dropped 9 bases, with 15 bases sitting between them. The CDR3 spans 14 residues. CDR3 nucleotide sequence: TGTGCCAGCAGTTACTCGACGCTGGCCCACGGGCAGTACTTC. This codes for CASSYSTLAHGQYF.

Comment on this clonotype: The conserved final phenylalanine or tryptophan is absent from the CDR3, which likely points to a read error. J is TRBJ1-2 and V is TRBV10-2; tentative D call: TRBD1 (5 bases). Germline V gene data show CDR1 as WSHSY and CDR2 as SAAADI. The CDR3 totals 14 residues. The V end lost 7 bases, the J end lost 6 bases, and 18 bases lay between the germline ends. The CDR3 spells CASTSRAIVDGYTI. DNA for the CDR3: TGCGCCAGCACCTCCAGGGCGATCGTTGATGGCTACACCATC.

Worth noting for this clonotype: A single base separates this from a much larger clone, so it may be a read error. The chain uses TRBV30 and TRBJ2-3; perhaps TRBD2 as D (6 bases). CDR3 length equals 11 residues. The germline CDR1 and CDR2 sequences are GTSNPN and SVGIG (reference sequence). The CDR3, as DNA: TGTGTCTGGAGGGGCACAGATACGCAGTATTTT. This gives the protein CVWRGTDTQYF.

V usage is TRBV6-2 or TRBV6-3 and J usage is TRBJ2-1; maybe TRBD2 (6 bases). Germline V gene data show CDR1 as MNHEY and CDR2 as SVGEGT. The V end was cut by 9 bases, the J end by 4 bases, with 19 bases between. The CDR3 contains 15 residues. CDR3 nucleotides: TGTGCCAGGGACCGGGAGTCCCGGATTTACAATGAGCAGTTCTTC. This codes for CARDRESRIYNEQFF.

A note on this clonotype: It may be a read error: a sequence one base away is much more abundant. The rearrangement links TRBV6-6 to TRBJ2-2, with 8 bases identical to TRBD2. Germline V lookup: CDR1 MNHNY, CDR2 SVGAGI (reference sequence). The CDR3 runs 13 residues. Here the CDR3 reads CASSSREGGEPFF. In DNA form, the CDR3 reads TGTGCCAGCAGTTCACGGGAGGGCGGGGAGCCGTTTTTT.

This clonotype was counted between two and nine times. The rearrangement joins TRBV7-9 to TRBJ1-1; D is ambiguous. The CDR3 sequence is 14 residues long. Germline CDR1 SEHNR, CDR2 FQNEAQ (reference sequence). V was cut by 4 bases and J by 4 bases, with 13 bases left in between. The CDR3 loop is CASSSSGESTEAFF. The CDR3 bases are TGTGCCAGCAGCTCGAGCGGGGAATCCACTGAAGCTTTCTTT.

V is TRBV7-9 and J is TRBJ1-2; no reliable D call. The CDR3 contains 15 residues. V lost 4 bases, J lost 4 bases, and 16 bases lay in between. CDR1 SEHNR and CDR2 FQNEAQ come from the germline V gene (reference sequence). The CDR3 bases are TGTGCCAGCAGCTCGGATCTCGGGTCTGGCTATGGCTACACCTTC. Translating it yields CASSSDLGSGYGYTF.

This chain connects TRBV29-1 to TRBJ1-1; a weak D match, TRBD1 (6 bases). CDR1 is SQVTM and CDR2 is ANQGSEA in the germline V gene. V was cut by 1 base and J by 7 bases, with 19 bases left in between. The CDR3 totals 15 residues. The CDR3 is CSVEVWGATMYEAFF. As DNA, the CDR3 is TGCAGCGTTGAAGTATGGGGGGCGACAATGTATGAAGCTTTCTTT.

As concerns this clonotype: At one of its ends the junction is not consistent with the germline gene, which may arise from a read error. The V and J genes are TRBV6-6 and TRBJ1-2; the D is unclear. Germline lookup yields CDR1 MNHNY and CDR2 SVGAGI (reference sequence). This CDR3 contains 14 residues. This CDR3 reads CDSSPWPRNYGYTF. The CDR3 coding sequence is TGTGACAGCTCCCCTTGGCCAAGAAACTATGGCTACACCTTC.

In regard to this clonotype: This may arise from a read error, as a much more abundant clone is one base away. The chain uses TRBV5-5 and TRBJ2-3; D is possibly TRBD1 (5 bases). The germline gives CDR1 SGHKS, CDR2 YYEKEE (reference sequence). V was clipped by 2 bases and J by 2 bases, with 12 bases between them. This CDR3 region has 15 residues. This CDR3 reads CASSFRGLNTDTQYF. For the CDR3, the DNA is TGTGCCAGCAGCTTTAGGGGCCTTAACACAGATACGCAGTATTTT.

A word on this clonotype: Because the CDR3 is missing its conserved closing phenylalanine or tryptophan, this is likely a read error. This chain connects TRBV11-1 to TRBJ2-5; D gene uncertain. CDR1 and CDR2 from the germline V gene are SGHAT and FQDESV (reference sequence). This CDR3 is built from 14 residues. V lost 3 bases and J lost 5, with 13 bases in between. The CDR3 DNA follows: TGTGCCAGCAGCTTCTCGGTCAAGCAGGAGACCCAGTACTTA. It specifies CASSFSVKQETQYL.

This clonotype was picked up many times. This rearrangement joins TRBV4-2 to TRBJ2-2; 10 bases map to TRBD2. Losses at the gene ends were 4 bases for V and 5 bases for J; bases not matched to a gene: 7. The length of the CDR3 is 16 residues. Germline assignment: CDR1 LGHNA and CDR2 YNFKEQ. For the CDR3, the DNA is TGTGCCAGCAGCCCGATGTCGGGACTAGCGACCGGGGAGCTGTTTTTT. It encodes CASSPMSGLATGELFF.

This clonotype was counted many times. V is TRBV10-3 and J is TRBJ2-1; the match to TRBD1 covers 9 bases. The J segment lost 4 bases and the V segment lost 2 bases, leaving 0 bases of the junction unmatched. There are 14 residues in the CDR3. The germline CDR1 and CDR2 sequences are ENHRY and SYGVKD. CDR3 region: CAISEDRGYNEQFF. DNA for the CDR3: TGTGCCATCAGTGAGGACAGGGGGTACAATGAGCAGTTCTTC.

A note on this clonotype: Since a much larger clone is just one base distant, this may be a read error. J is TRBJ1-1 and V is TRBV30, with D perhaps TRBD1 (6 bases). The germline V gene has CDR1 GTSNPN and CDR2 SVGIG (reference sequence). This CDR3 spans 13 amino acids. This CDR3 reads CAWSVTGGTEALF. DNA of the CDR3: TGTGCCTGGAGTGTGACGGGGGGCACTGAAGCTTTATTT. Filled out from reference TRBV30 and TRBJ1-1, the complete variable domain reads SQTIHQWPATLVQPVGSPLSLECTVEGTSNPNLYWYRQAAGRGLQLLFYSVGIGQISSEVPQNLSASRPQDRQFILSSKKLLLSDSGFYLCAWSVTGGTEALFGQGTRLTVV.